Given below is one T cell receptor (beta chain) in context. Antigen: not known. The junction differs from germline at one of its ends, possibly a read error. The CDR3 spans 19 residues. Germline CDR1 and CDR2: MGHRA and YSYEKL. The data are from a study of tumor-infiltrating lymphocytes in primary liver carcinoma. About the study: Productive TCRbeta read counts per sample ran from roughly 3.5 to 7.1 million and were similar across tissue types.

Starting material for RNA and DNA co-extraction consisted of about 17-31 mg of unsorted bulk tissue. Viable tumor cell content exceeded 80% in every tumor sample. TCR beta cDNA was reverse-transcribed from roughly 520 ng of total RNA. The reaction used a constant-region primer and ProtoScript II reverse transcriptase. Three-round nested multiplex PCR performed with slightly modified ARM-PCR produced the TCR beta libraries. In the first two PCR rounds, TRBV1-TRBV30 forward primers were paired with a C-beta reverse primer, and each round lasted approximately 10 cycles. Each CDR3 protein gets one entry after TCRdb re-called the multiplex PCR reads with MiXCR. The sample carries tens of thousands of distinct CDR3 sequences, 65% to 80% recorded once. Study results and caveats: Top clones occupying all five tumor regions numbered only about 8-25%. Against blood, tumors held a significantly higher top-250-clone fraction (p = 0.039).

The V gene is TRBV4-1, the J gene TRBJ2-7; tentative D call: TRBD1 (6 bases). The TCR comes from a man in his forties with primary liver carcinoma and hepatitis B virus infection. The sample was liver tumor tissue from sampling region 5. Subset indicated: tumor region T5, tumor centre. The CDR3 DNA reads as TGCGCGAGCAGCCAAGAGTCGAGGTGGGACGGGACAAGCTCCTACGGGCAGTACTTC. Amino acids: CASSQESRWDGTSSYGQYF.